Listed below are T cell receptor beta chains from one sample, sequenced in a study of T cell repertoires in cytomegalovirus infection. TCRdb independently ran MiXCR on the reads; one entry per CDR3 protein. Among around 740,000 distinct CDR3 sequences listed, about 40% were seen once. Sequences were obtained from PBMCs. These receptor sequences come from a human donor in good health (CMV status not recorded). Some clones in this sample may be carry-over from other donors' samples. Each CDR3 is given with its conserved first and last residue. Each record gives: CDR3 DNA, CDR3 protein, D gene, J gene, clone size, V gene. A D gene is named only where the DNA matches it firmly. Clone size is given for some rows only: seen once, a few or many times, or a class if the clone is expanded.

CDR3nt: TGTGCCAGCAGTTTATTGGGATCCCCTAATGAAAAACTGTTTTTT; CDR3aa: CASSLLGSPNEKLFF; d_gene: .; j_gene: TRBJ1-4; abundance: .; v_gene: TRBV28
CDR3nt: TGTGCCAGCAGTTTTCCCAATACAGGGAGACAACTGTTTTTT; CDR3aa: CASSFPNTGRQLFF; d_gene: .; j_gene: TRBJ1-4; abundance: .; v_gene: TRBV28
CDR3nt: TGTGCCAGTAGTATAGCCGCCATCATCAATCAGCCCCAGCATTTT; CDR3aa: CASSIAAIINQPQHF; d_gene: .; j_gene: TRBJ1-5; abundance: .; v_gene: TRBV19
CDR3nt: TGCGCCAGCCAAAAGGGGGATTCTGGGGCCAACGTCCTGACTTTC; CDR3aa: CASQKGDSGANVLTF; d_gene: .; j_gene: TRBJ2-6; abundance: .; v_gene: TRBV5-1
CDR3nt: TGTGCCAGCAGCTTAGCGGGACAGGGGGCTGAAAAACTGTTTTTT; CDR3aa: CASSLAGQGAEKLFF; d_gene: TRBD1; j_gene: TRBJ1-4; abundance: many; v_gene: TRBV7-8
CDR3nt: TGTGCCAGCAGCTCCGGGGGGGGGTCTGGGGCCAACGTCCTGACTTTC; CDR3aa: CASSSGGGSGANVLTF; d_gene: TRBD2; j_gene: TRBJ2-6; abundance: .; v_gene: TRBV7-8
CDR3nt: TGCAGTGCTAGACCCATGACAGTTGCCTACGAGCAGTACTTC; CDR3aa: CSARPMTVAYEQYF; d_gene: .; j_gene: TRBJ2-7; abundance: few; v_gene: TRBV20-1
CDR3nt: TGTGCCAGCAGCTATATGTCCGCATCGGATCCCTTCTACGAGCAGTACTTC; CDR3aa: CASSYMSASDPFYEQYF; d_gene: .; j_gene: TRBJ2-7; abundance: .; v_gene: TRBV4-2
CDR3nt: TGTGCCAGCAGCCAAGGGGGGACAGGGGGTTCCTACGAGCAGTACTTC; CDR3aa: CASSQGGTGGSYEQYF; d_gene: TRBD1; j_gene: TRBJ2-7; abundance: .; v_gene: TRBV4-1
CDR3nt: TGTGCCAGCAGTTACTCGGGACTAGCGGGGGAACCTGAGACCCAGTACTTC; CDR3aa: CASSYSGLAGEPETQYF; d_gene: TRBD2; j_gene: TRBJ2-5; abundance: few; v_gene: TRBV6-5
CDR3nt: TGCGCCAGCAGCCCGGAAGGCAGGGAAGCAGATACGCAGTATTTT; CDR3aa: CASSPEGREADTQYF; d_gene: .; j_gene: TRBJ2-3; abundance: .; v_gene: TRBV5-1
CDR3nt: TGTGCCAGCAGCCGATGGGGGCTATCCGCCGCGTCGATGGGCTACACCTTC; CDR3aa: CASSRWGLSAASMGYTF; d_gene: .; j_gene: TRBJ1-2; abundance: once; v_gene: TRBV27
CDR3nt: TGTGCCAGCAGTGAAGAATTCACTGAAGCTTTCTTT; CDR3aa: CASSEEFTEAFF; d_gene: .; j_gene: TRBJ1-1; abundance: .; v_gene: TRBV6-1
CDR3nt: TGTGCCAGCACGAAAGCGGGGGTGGGGGAGACCCAGTACTTC; CDR3aa: CASTKAGVGETQYF; d_gene: TRBD2; j_gene: TRBJ2-5; abundance: many; v_gene: TRBV7-2
CDR3nt: TGTGCCACTTCGAAGACGGGGGGAACCTACGAGCAGTACTTC; CDR3aa: CATSKTGGTYEQYF; d_gene: TRBD2; j_gene: TRBJ2-7; abundance: .; v_gene: TRBV28
CDR3nt: TGCGCCAGCAGCTTGGCCGCGGGGATTGAGGGCTACACCTTC; CDR3aa: CASSLAAGIEGYTF; d_gene: .; j_gene: TRBJ1-2; abundance: few; v_gene: TRBV5-1
CDR3nt: TGTGCCAGCAGCCAAGGGGCAGGTCCCTACGAGCAGTACTTC; CDR3aa: CASSQGAGPYEQYF; d_gene: .; j_gene: TRBJ2-7; abundance: many; v_gene: TRBV7-2
CDR3nt: TGTGCCAGCAGTTTTCAGGGCGCCAATTCACCCCTCCACTTT; CDR3aa: CASSFQGANSPLHF; d_gene: .; j_gene: TRBJ1-6; abundance: .; v_gene: TRBV27
CDR3nt: TGTGCCAGCAGCCCCCGACAGGGACGGGGGGGCACAGATGCGCAGTATTTT; CDR3aa: CASSPRQGRGGTDAQYF; d_gene: .; j_gene: TRBJ2-3; abundance: .; v_gene: TRBV11-2
CDR3nt: TGTGCCAGCAGCTTAAACGGGTATGGCTACACCTTC; CDR3aa: CASSLNGYGYTF; d_gene: .; j_gene: TRBJ1-2; abundance: few; v_gene: TRBV7-3
CDR3nt: TGTGCCAGCAGACCTCAGGGGCTCACCGGGGAGCTGTTTTTT; CDR3aa: CASRPQGLTGELFF; d_gene: .; j_gene: TRBJ2-2; abundance: .; v_gene: TRBV12-3/TRBV12-4
CDR3nt: TGTGCTCTTGCAACTAATGAAAAACTGTTTTTT; CDR3aa: CALATNEKLFF; d_gene: .; j_gene: TRBJ1-4; abundance: .; v_gene: TRBV7-6
CDR3nt: TGTGCCAGCAGTTTATACGCTCAGCCCCAGCATTTT; CDR3aa: CASSLYAQPQHF; d_gene: .; j_gene: TRBJ1-5; abundance: few; v_gene: TRBV12-3/TRBV12-4
CDR3nt: TGCAGTGCTAGAATTGTTGGCAGGAAGAGCAATCAGCCCCAGCATTTT; CDR3aa: CSARIVGRKSNQPQHF; d_gene: .; j_gene: TRBJ1-5; abundance: .; v_gene: TRBV20-1
CDR3nt: TGTGCCAGCAGCTCAATCCGTCCGGACAGGGGAAGCACAGATACGCAGTATTTT; CDR3aa: CASSSIRPDRGSTDTQYF; d_gene: TRBD1; j_gene: TRBJ2-3; abundance: many; v_gene: TRBV7-9
CDR3nt: TGTGCCAGCACACCCCCGGGACTAGCGGGAGGTGAGCAGTTCTTC; CDR3aa: CASTPPGLAGGEQFF; d_gene: TRBD2; j_gene: TRBJ2-1; abundance: few; v_gene: TRBV6-1
CDR3nt: TGTGCCAGCAGTGCTTGGACTAGCGGGAGCTTTAGTGAGCAGTTCTTC; CDR3aa: CASSAWTSGSFSEQFF; d_gene: TRBD2; j_gene: TRBJ2-1; abundance: few; v_gene: TRBV6-1